The 16 T cell receptor beta chains below all came from one sample that was sequenced in a study of blood T cell repertoires in COVID-19. TCRdb keeps only in-frame clones here, not all; method: immunoSEQ multiplex PCR. The sample holds over 150,000 clones, approximately 88% seen once. Sequenced material: peripheral blood. The receptors were sampled from a woman between 35 and 50 years old with COVID-19, enrolled during active disease.

The rearrangement uses TRBV5-1 and TRBJ2-5, with D unresolved. There are 15 residues in the CDR3. V lost 0 bases, J lost 1 base, and 10 bases lay in between. The V gene's germline CDR1 is SGHRS and CDR2 YFSETQ. DNA for the CDR3: TGCGCCAGCAGCTTGGTTCCACACCTCCAAGAGACCCAGTACTTC. Its protein is CASSLVPHLQETQYF.

The V call is TRBV7-9, the J call TRBJ2-7, with D maybe TRBD1 (6 bases). Germline V lookup: CDR1 SEHNR, CDR2 FQNEAQ (reference sequence). The CDR3 covers 13 residues. Trimming left V 6 bases short and J 2 bases short, with 11 bases between. This CDR3 reads CASSFDRPYEQYF. The CDR3 DNA follows: TGTGCCAGCAGTTTCGACAGGCCCTACGAGCAGTACTTC.

The chain joins TRBV5-1 to TRBJ1-1, with a weak D call TRBD1 (5 bases). Germline V gene data show CDR1 as SGHRS and CDR2 as YFSETQ. Trimming cost V 4 bases and J 7 bases, with 14 bases left between them. The CDR3 loop spans 13 amino acids. The CDR3 sequence: CASSRDRGVEAFF. The CDR3 DNA reads TGCGCCAGCAGCCGGGACCGGGGGGTTGAAGCTTTCTTT.

CDR3 amino acids: CAWSVSGPSGRRDTQYF. The DNA of the CDR3 is TGTGCCTGGAGTGTTAGTGGGCCTAGCGGGAGGCGAGATACGCAGTATTTT. The chain recombines TRBV30 with TRBJ2-3; 11 bases are a match to TRBD2. The length of the CDR3 is 17 residues. Germline CDR1 is GTSNPN and CDR2 is SVGIG (reference sequence). V lost 0 bases and J lost 5; bases outside the gene matches: 10.

The rearrangement uses TRBV9 and TRBJ1-3; D is possibly TRBD1 (5 bases). The CDR3 runs to 13 residues. The germline V gene encodes CDR1 SGDLS and CDR2 YYNGEE. Deletions cut 9 bases from V and 4 bases from J, with 14 bases between. The DNA for the CDR3 is TGTGCCACCTCCCGGGGGGGAGGAAACACCATATATTTT. Its translation: CATSRGGGNTIYF.

The gene calls are TRBV7-3 and TRBJ2-4, with TRBD2 matching over 7 bases. Germline loops: CDR1 SGHTA, CDR2 FQGTGA. V lost 2 bases and J lost 6; bases outside the gene matches: 7. This CDR3 region has 15 residues. The CDR3 nucleotides are TGTGCCAGCAGCTTACCCGGACTAGACGGAAACATTCAGTACTTC. It codes for CASSLPGLDGNIQYF.

The DNA of the CDR3 is TGTGCCAGCAGTTACTCAGGGGAGGCTCAGCCCCAGCATTTT. This translates into CASSYSGEAQPQHF. The rearrangement uses TRBV6-6 and TRBJ1-5, with TRBD1 as a possible D gene (5 bases). The V gene lost 0 bases and the J gene lost 6 bases, with 9 bases spanning the gap. The germline CDR1 and CDR2 sequences are MNHNY and SVGAGI (reference sequence). The CDR3 covers 14 residues.

The CDR3 region is CAIPGQNYGYTF. The CDR3 region has the DNA TGTGCCATCCCGGGACAGAACTATGGCTACACCTTC. The chain links TRBV10-3 to TRBJ1-2, with 7 bases aligning to TRBD1. The CDR3 is 12 residues long. After removal of 8 bases from V and 2 bases from J, the junction contained 2 bases not matched to a gene. Looked up from germline, CDR1 is ENHRY and CDR2 is SYGVKD.

V gene TRBV5-4 combines with J gene TRBJ2-5; TRBD1 agrees at 7 bases. The CDR3 is 15 residues long. Per germline, CDR1 SGHNT and CDR2 YYREEE (reference sequence). V lost 0 bases and J lost 5; bases outside the gene matches: 7. The CDR3 is CASSLGAGGDETQYF. CDR3 in DNA: TGTGCCAGCAGCTTGGGGGCAGGGGGAGATGAGACCCAGTACTTC.

The gene calls are TRBV5-4 and TRBJ2-3, with D possibly being TRBD2 (5 bases). There are 14 residues in the CDR3. Germline values: CDR1 SGHNT, CDR2 YYREEE (reference sequence). Trimming removed 3 bases at V and 6 bases at J, with 14 bases between. CDR3 amino acids: CASSSGMQRDTQYF. For the CDR3, the DNA is TGTGCCAGCAGCTCCGGAATGCAGCGGGATACGCAGTATTTT.

The V gene is TRBV27, the J gene TRBJ1-4; no definite D call. Per the germline V gene, CDR1 is MNHEY and CDR2 is SMNVEV (reference sequence). This CDR3 spans 14 amino acids. Trimming removed 3 bases at V and 2 bases at J, with 7 bases between. The CDR3 sequence: CASSFRVTNEKLFF. CDR3 coding DNA: TGTGCCAGCAGTTTCCGGGTGACTAATGAAAAACTGTTTTTT.

The V call is TRBV19, the J call TRBJ1-6, with TRBD1 as a possible D gene (6 bases). The CDR3 is 12 amino acids. V lost 10 bases and J 6 bases, leaving 10 bases between the germline ends. The germline V gene encodes CDR1 LNHDA and CDR2 SQIVND (reference sequence). The CDR3 DNA sequence: TGTGCCACCCAGGACAGTAATTCACCCCTCCACTTT. It encodes CATQDSNSPLHF.

This rearrangement joins TRBV7-9 to TRBJ2-1; D gene ambiguous. Germline assignment: CDR1 SEHNR and CDR2 FQNEAQ (reference sequence). Deletions cut 6 bases from V and 5 bases from J, with 14 bases between. The CDR3 spans 14 residues. The CDR3 DNA reads as TGTGCCAGCAGTCATACGACTTCCGACAATGAGCAGTTCTTC. Translated, it gives CASSHTTSDNEQFF.

The V call is TRBV5-1, the J call TRBJ1-3; D gene ambiguous. The germline V gene has CDR1 SGHRS and CDR2 YFSETQ. V gave up 0 bases and J gave up 0 bases, with 10 bases separating them. This CDR3 contains 16 residues. CDR3 DNA: TGCGCCAGCAGCTTGGAACAGCCAATCTCTGGAAACACCATATATTTT. It translates to CASSLEQPISGNTIYF. Filled out from reference TRBV5-1 and TRBJ1-3, the complete variable domain reads KAGVTQTPRYLIKTRGQQVTLSCSPISGHRSVSWYQQTPGQGLQFLFEYFSETQRNKGNFPGRFSGRQFSNSRSEMNVSTLELGDSALYLCASSLEQPISGNTIYFGEGSWLTVV.

The chain uses TRBV10-3 and TRBJ2-6; D remains ambiguous. The germline CDR1 and CDR2 sequences are ENHRY and SYGVKD. The CDR3 contains 13 residues. Trimming cost V 8 bases and J 2 bases, with 7 bases left between them. The CDR3 loop reads CAIGPAGANVLTF. The CDR3 DNA sequence: TGTGCCATCGGGCCGGCTGGGGCCAACGTCCTGACTTTC.

CDR3 in amino acids: CASSLSGQGSSGNTIYF. The CDR3 bases are TGTGCCAGCAGTTTATCAGGGCAGGGATCCTCTGGAAACACCATATATTTT. The chain links TRBV27 to TRBJ1-3; perhaps TRBD1 as D (5 bases). Germline lookup yields CDR1 MNHEY and CDR2 SMNVEV (reference sequence). CDR3 size: 17 residues. Trimming took off 0 bases at V and 0 bases at J, with 12 bases between the two ends.